Below are 8 T cell receptor beta chains sequenced from a single sample in a study of human T cells and chemical hapten exposure. Time point specified: pre-sensitization, week 0. The treatment was: therapeutic diphenylcyclopropenone sensitization with weekly scalp DPC. TCRdb reprocessed the RACE reads via MiXCR and lists one record per CDR3 protein. This table holds 99,000 or so distinct CDR3 sequences, 11% found once. The source material was whole blood, sampled in connection with sensitization to the hapten diphenylcyclopropenone (DPC). The receptors here all came from a woman aged 55-69 years with alopecia areata. Some clones in this sample may be carry-over from other donors' samples.

The J gene is TRBJ2-7, the V gene TRBV5-5; D is ambiguous. The V gene's germline CDR1 is SGHKS and CDR2 YYEKEE (reference sequence). V was shortened by 2 bases and J by 6 bases, with 9 bases between the two germline ends. This CDR3 spans 12 amino acids. The CDR3 DNA reads as TGTGCCAGCAGCTTAAAACCGTTCGAGCAGTACTTC. Translating gives CASSLKPFEQYF.

This clonotype was seen only a few times. V and J are TRBV6-1 and TRBJ2-3; no firm D call. CDR3 length: 13 amino acids. Germline assignment: CDR1 MNHNS and CDR2 SASEGT. Trimming removed 7 bases at V and 5 bases at J, with 13 bases between. DNA for the CDR3: TGTGCCAGCACTTTGGGGTCTAAAGATACGCAGTATTTT. This gives the protein CASTLGSKDTQYF.

This clonotype has only a few counts. The rearrangement joins TRBV6-6 to TRBJ1-6, with unresolved D. CDR1 is MNHNY, CDR2 SVGAGI, per germline (reference sequence). V was cut by 5 bases and J by 7 bases, with 6 bases left in between. CDR3 length: 12 residues. CDR3 bases: TGTGCCAGCAGTACCCCAAATTCACCCCTCCACTTT. Protein sequence: CASSTPNSPLHF.

The chain joins TRBV11-2 to TRBJ2-3; 10 nucleotides match TRBD2. Trimming took 3 bases from V and 2 from J; bases not matched to a gene: 11. Germline lookup yields CDR1 SGHAT and CDR2 FQNNGV. The CDR3 loop spans 18 amino acids. CDR3 bases: TGTGCCAGCAGCTTCTTAGCGGGGGGCAGAACACCCACAGATACGCAGTATTTT. Amino acids: CASSFLAGGRTPTDTQYF.

The rearrangement links TRBV25-1 to TRBJ1-2; D is uncertain. The germline CDR1 and CDR2 sequences are MGHDK and SYGVNS. V was pared by 3 bases and J by 5 bases, with 16 bases between. The CDR3 runs to 15 residues. This chain's CDR3 is CASSEGRNMRYGYTF. The CDR3 bases are TGTGCCAGCAGTGAGGGCCGCAACATGCGTTATGGCTACACCTTC.

This chain links TRBV30 with TRBJ2-2; tentative D call: TRBD1 (6 bases). The CDR3 runs to 12 residues. Trimming stripped 5 bases from V and 5 bases from J, with 9 bases between. Per germline, CDR1 GTSNPN and CDR2 SVGIG (reference sequence). CDR3 residues: CAWEQGTGELFF. The DNA of the CDR3 is TGTGCCTGGGAACAGGGTACCGGGGAGCTGTTTTTT.

This chain links TRBV20-1 with TRBJ1-4; a weak D match, TRBD1 (5 bases). CDR1 and CDR2 (germline): DFQATT, SNEGSKA (reference sequence). The length of the CDR3 is 14 residues. V dropped 4 bases and J dropped 8 bases, with 17 bases sitting between them. The CDR3 bases are TGCAGTGCTACCAGGGACGGAGGAAGGGAAAAACTGTTTTTT. It yields the protein CSATRDGGREKLFF.

This clonotype was seen a few times. The chain uses TRBV28 and TRBJ1-5; 7 nucleotides align to TRBD1. V dropped 4 bases and J dropped 7; count of bases not matched to a gene: 4. From germline, CDR1 is MDHEN and CDR2 SYDVKM. This CDR3 comprises 13 residues. This CDR3 is CASSSTGHQPQHF. For the CDR3, the DNA is TGTGCCAGCAGTTCGACAGGGCACCAGCCCCAGCATTTT.